This T cell receptor (beta chain) emerged from a study of blood T cells in healthy people across ages. The CDR3 loop spans 15 amino acids. This clonotype was detected a few times. Through a sample-barcoded 5' primer and a J-beta primer mix, a second PCR was run for roughly 7 to 11 cycles. All samples yielded 3 million or more CDR3-containing paired-end reads. TCRdb used MiXCR to reprocess the 5' RACE reads, holding one entry per CDR3 protein. The sample contains about 800,000 distinct CDR3 sequences, approximately 25% of which appear only once. This sample also belongs to another study, concerning T cells of mothers and their children.

Specimen: blood. The receptor comes from a boy younger than 18 in good health. The chain uses TRBV12-3 or TRBV12-4 and TRBJ2-1; D remains unclear. The end of the DNA aligns better with TRBJ2-5, so the J call may be wrong. CDR3 in amino acids: CASSFGQKTRETQYF. CDR3 DNA sequence: TGTGCCAGCAGTTTCGGGCAGAAGACAAGGGAGACCCAGTACTTC.